The TCR beta chain under discussion was sequenced for a study of blood T cell repertoires in COVID-19. In the original analysis: Reference gene primer amplification yielded estimated nucleated cell counts. The data were produced by immunoSEQ multiplex PCR, yet TCRdb's version contains in-frame clones alone and is incomplete. V, J and clone size derive from that table, while D and trimming were established from the DNA sequence. The sample lists approximately 210,000 clones; approximately 82% were seen once. The germline gives CDR1 SGHNT, CDR2 YENEEA. V lost 2 bases to trimming and J lost 5 bases, with 9 bases between them. The CDR3 has 14 residues. Enrolled through a virtual design, the participants were between 18 and 89 years of age and came from about two dozen US areas. Two consecutive negative NP/OP PCR tests, clearance, or resolved symptoms defined Cohort 3 recovery.

The receptor's source is a man aged 40-55 years who had recovered from COVID-19. Sequenced sample: PBMCs or T cells enriched from blood (not recorded which). The chain combines TRBV11-3 with TRBJ2-2; D is undetermined. CDR3 in amino acids: CASSLLRGTGELFF. The CDR3, as DNA: TGTGCCAGCAGCTTATTGAGAGGAACCGGGGAGCTGTTTTTT. Supplemented by reference TRBV11-3 and TRBJ2-2, the full variable domain reads EAGVVQSPRYKIIEKKQPVAFWCNPISGHNTLYWYLQNLGQGPELLIRYENEEAVDDSQLPKDRFSAERLKGVDSTLKIQPAELGDSAVYLCASSLLRGTGELFFGEGSRLTVL.